The rows below give T cell receptor beta chains drawn from one sample of a study of blood T cell repertoires in COVID-19. This table comes from immunoSEQ multiplex PCR, and its TCRdb copy is limited to in-frame clones, with some not included. The sample carries 140,000 or so clones, just under 80% recorded once. The material sequenced was peripheral blood. These receptors were collected from a woman between 55 and 75 years old with acute or convalescent COVID-19. CDR3s include the opening cysteine and the closing phenylalanine or tryptophan. Each record gives: J gene, D gene, clone size, V gene, CDR3 DNA, CDR3 protein. A D gene is named only where the DNA matches it firmly. Clone size is given for some rows only: seen once, a few or many times, or a class if the clone is expanded.

J gene: TRBJ2-7; D gene: .; clone size: .; V gene: TRBV7-8; CDR3 DNA: TGTGCCAGCAGCTTATATCCCTACGCCTACGAGCAGTACTTC; CDR3 protein: CASSLYPYAYEQYF
J gene: TRBJ2-3; D gene: .; clone size: .; V gene: TRBV6-1; CDR3 DNA: TGTGCCAGCAGTGAAGGGGTACAGCGCACAGATACGCAGTATTTT; CDR3 protein: CASSEGVQRTDTQYF
J gene: TRBJ2-7; D gene: TRBD2; clone size: .; V gene: TRBV6-1; CDR3 DNA: TGTGCCAGCAGTGAACCGGGACTAGCGGCAATGGAGCAGTACTTC; CDR3 protein: CASSEPGLAAMEQYF
J gene: TRBJ1-5; D gene: .; clone size: .; V gene: TRBV4-2; CDR3 DNA: TGTGCCAGCAGCCAAGAGCGACAGAGACAGGTTGGCAATCAGCCCCAGCATTTT; CDR3 protein: CASSQERQRQVGNQPQHF
J gene: TRBJ2-1; D gene: TRBD2; clone size: many; V gene: TRBV27; CDR3 DNA: TGTGCCAGCACCTTCGGACTAGCGGAGAACAATGAGCAGTTCTTC; CDR3 protein: CASTFGLAENNEQFF
J gene: TRBJ2-3; D gene: .; clone size: .; V gene: TRBV7-9; CDR3 DNA: TGTGCCAGCAGACAACAGGGCTCAGATACGCAGTATTTT; CDR3 protein: CASRQQGSDTQYF
J gene: TRBJ1-6; D gene: TRBD1; clone size: .; V gene: TRBV3-1/TRBV3-2; CDR3 DNA: TGTGCCAGCAGCCAGACGACAGGGCCCCTCCACTTT; CDR3 protein: CASSQTTGPLHF
J gene: TRBJ2-1; D gene: TRBD2; clone size: .; V gene: TRBV15; CDR3 DNA: TGTGCCACCAGCAGGGGACTAGCGGAGAGCTCCTACAATGAGCAGTTCTTC; CDR3 protein: CATSRGLAESSYNEQFF
J gene: TRBJ1-3; D gene: TRBD1; clone size: .; V gene: TRBV28; CDR3 DNA: TGTGCCAGCAGTACAGGGGCTGGAAACACCATATATTTT; CDR3 protein: CASSTGAGNTIYF
J gene: TRBJ2-5; D gene: TRBD1; clone size: once; V gene: TRBV14; CDR3 DNA: TGTGCCAGCAGCCAAGATTGGTGGACAGGGGAAAAAGAGACCCAGTACTTC; CDR3 protein: CASSQDWWTGEKETQYF
J gene: TRBJ1-5; D gene: .; clone size: .; V gene: TRBV21-1; CDR3 DNA: TGTGCCAGCAGCCTTCACTGGAGAGGGGGAAATCAGCCCCAGCATTTT; CDR3 protein: CASSLHWRGGNQPQHF
J gene: TRBJ2-1; D gene: TRBD2; clone size: .; V gene: TRBV7-9; CDR3 DNA: TGTGCCAGCAGCCCGGAATTTGGCCAGCGGGGGAATGAGCAGTTCTTC; CDR3 protein: CASSPEFGQRGNEQFF
J gene: TRBJ2-2; D gene: .; clone size: .; V gene: TRBV11-3; CDR3 DNA: TGTGCCAGCAGCTTAGATTCGGGGGTCGCGGGCACCGGGGAGCTGTTTTTT; CDR3 protein: CASSLDSGVAGTGELFF
J gene: TRBJ2-7; D gene: TRBD2; clone size: .; V gene: TRBV15; CDR3 DNA: TGTGCCACCAGCAGAGGAGCGGGAGGGAACTACGAGCAGTACTTC; CDR3 protein: CATSRGAGGNYEQYF
J gene: TRBJ2-7; D gene: .; clone size: .; V gene: TRBV30; CDR3 DNA: TGTGCCTGGAGGAAGAGCGGTATGGATTCCTACGAGCAGTACTTC; CDR3 protein: CAWRKSGMDSYEQYF
J gene: TRBJ2-2; D gene: .; clone size: .; V gene: TRBV28; CDR3 DNA: TGTGCCAGCAGTTTAATCCCAACCGGGGAGCTGTTTTTT; CDR3 protein: CASSLIPTGELFF
J gene: TRBJ2-7; D gene: .; clone size: .; V gene: TRBV2; CDR3 DNA: TGTGCCAGCAGTGAAGGGGGGACTCAAGCCTACGAGCAGTACTTC; CDR3 protein: CASSEGGTQAYEQYF
J gene: TRBJ2-7; D gene: TRBD1; clone size: .; V gene: TRBV5-1; CDR3 DNA: TGCGCCAGCAGCTTGGGGGGACAGGGACCCTACGAGCAGTACTTC; CDR3 protein: CASSLGGQGPYEQYF
J gene: TRBJ1-6; D gene: .; clone size: .; V gene: TRBV4-2; CDR3 DNA: TGTGCCAGCAGCCAATCGGGGAGCTCCTATAATTCACCCCTCCACTTT; CDR3 protein: CASSQSGSSYNSPLHF
J gene: TRBJ2-3; D gene: .; clone size: .; V gene: TRBV20-1; CDR3 DNA: TGCAGTGCTTCTTCGGATACGCAGTATTTT; CDR3 protein: CSASSDTQYF
J gene: TRBJ1-6; D gene: .; clone size: few; V gene: TRBV5-1; CDR3 DNA: TGCGCCAGCAGCTTGGGTAGGGGACCCAGGGGTGATTCACCCCTCCACTTT; CDR3 protein: CASSLGRGPRGDSPLHF
J gene: TRBJ1-2; D gene: TRBD1; clone size: .; V gene: TRBV28; CDR3 DNA: TGTGCCAGCAGTTTATGGGACGGGACAGGGGGCTTTACGCGAGGCTACACCTTC; CDR3 protein: CASSLWDGTGGFTRGYTF
J gene: TRBJ2-5; D gene: TRBD2; clone size: .; V gene: TRBV6-5; CDR3 DNA: TGTGCCAGCAGTTACTCGACTAGCGGGTCGGAGACCCAGTACTTC; CDR3 protein: CASSYSTSGSETQYF
J gene: TRBJ1-3; D gene: .; clone size: .; V gene: TRBV28; CDR3 DNA: TGTGCCAGCAGCGCCCCCCCCAGGGATACTGGAAACACCATATATTTT; CDR3 protein: CASSAPPRDTGNTIYF
J gene: TRBJ2-5; D gene: TRBD1; clone size: .; V gene: TRBV6-5; CDR3 DNA: TGTGCCAGCAGTTGGACAGGGATCCAAGAGACCCAGTACTTC; CDR3 protein: CASSWTGIQETQYF
J gene: TRBJ1-5; D gene: TRBD1; clone size: .; V gene: TRBV19; CDR3 DNA: TGTGCCAGTACCACGGGGACAGTGATCATCAATCAGCCCCAGCATTTT; CDR3 protein: CASTTGTVIINQPQHF
J gene: TRBJ2-1; D gene: TRBD2; clone size: .; V gene: TRBV9; CDR3 DNA: TGTGCCAGCACCGGGAGGGCCGGGAGGAATGAGCAGTTCTTC; CDR3 protein: CASTGRAGRNEQFF
J gene: TRBJ2-2; D gene: .; clone size: .; V gene: TRBV7-7; CDR3 DNA: TGTGCCAGCAGCTCTACGACCTCAGGTGGGACCGGGGAGCTGTTTTTT; CDR3 protein: CASSSTTSGGTGELFF
J gene: TRBJ1-3; D gene: TRBD1; clone size: once; V gene: TRBV5-1; CDR3 DNA: TGCGCCAGCACCCCAGGGGCGACAGGGACTGGAAACACCATATATTTT; CDR3 protein: CASTPGATGTGNTIYF
J gene: TRBJ1-4; D gene: .; clone size: .; V gene: TRBV11-2; CDR3 DNA: TGTGCCAGCAGCTTAACGGGTGAAAAACTGTTTTTT; CDR3 protein: CASSLTGEKLFF
J gene: TRBJ2-1; D gene: .; clone size: .; V gene: TRBV10-3; CDR3 DNA: TGTGCCGTCCAAAAGCGGAATGATTACAATGAGCAGTTCTTC; CDR3 protein: CAVQKRNDYNEQFF
J gene: TRBJ1-1; D gene: .; clone size: .; V gene: TRBV29-1; CDR3 DNA: TGCAGCGTTGAGACATACCATGGAGCTTTCTTT; CDR3 protein: CSVETYHGAFF
J gene: TRBJ2-7; D gene: TRBD2; clone size: once; V gene: TRBV9; CDR3 DNA: TGTGCCAGCAGCCCCCGACTAGCGGGTGACTACGAGCAGTACTTC; CDR3 protein: CASSPRLAGDYEQYF
J gene: TRBJ2-7; D gene: .; clone size: .; V gene: TRBV10-3; CDR3 DNA: TGTGCCACCGAAATTCCTGGCGGAACCTACGAGCAGTACTTC; CDR3 protein: CATEIPGGTYEQYF
J gene: TRBJ1-4; D gene: .; clone size: .; V gene: TRBV2; CDR3 DNA: TGTGCCAGCAGTGCCCGGACTTCCGATAGTGAAAAACTGTTTTTT; CDR3 protein: CASSARTSDSEKLFF
J gene: TRBJ2-3; D gene: .; clone size: .; V gene: TRBV7-6; CDR3 DNA: TGTGCCAGCAGCTCAGAGGGGACTAGCACAGATACGCAGTATTTT; CDR3 protein: CASSSEGTSTDTQYF
J gene: TRBJ2-5; D gene: TRBD2; clone size: .; V gene: TRBV27; CDR3 DNA: TGTGCCAGCAGCCCGGGGGGGACATTATTGCAAGAGACCCAGTACTTC; CDR3 protein: CASSPGGTLLQETQYF
J gene: TRBJ1-1; D gene: TRBD1; clone size: .; V gene: TRBV11-2; CDR3 DNA: TGTGCCAGCAGCTTAAGACAGGGTCGGACTGAAGCTTTCTTT; CDR3 protein: CASSLRQGRTEAFF
J gene: TRBJ2-1; D gene: .; clone size: .; V gene: TRBV6-4; CDR3 DNA: TGTGCCAGCAGTCCCGACCTAGATTACAATGAGCAGTTCTTC; CDR3 protein: CASSPDLDYNEQFF
J gene: TRBJ2-2; D gene: TRBD1; clone size: .; V gene: TRBV6-5; CDR3 DNA: TGTGCCAGCAGCTGGGACAGGGGGACCGGGGAGCTGTTTTTT; CDR3 protein: CASSWDRGTGELFF
J gene: TRBJ1-5; D gene: TRBD1; clone size: .; V gene: TRBV9; CDR3 DNA: TGTGCCAGCTCGACAGGGGAGAATCAGCCCCAGCATTTT; CDR3 protein: CASSTGENQPQHF
J gene: TRBJ2-7; D gene: TRBD1; clone size: few; V gene: TRBV25-1; CDR3 DNA: TGTGCCAGCAGTGGGCCCCTGGGGACAGGGTCCTACGAGCAGTACTTC; CDR3 protein: CASSGPLGTGSYEQYF
J gene: TRBJ1-5; D gene: TRBD1; clone size: few; V gene: TRBV19; CDR3 DNA: TGTGCCACCACGACAGGGTTGGGCAATCAGCCCCAGCATTTT; CDR3 protein: CATTTGLGNQPQHF
J gene: TRBJ2-1; D gene: TRBD2; clone size: .; V gene: TRBV11-3; CDR3 DNA: TGTGCCAGCAGCCCTCACGGGACTAGCGGGAATGAGCAGTTCTTC; CDR3 protein: CASSPHGTSGNEQFF
J gene: TRBJ1-1; D gene: .; clone size: .; V gene: TRBV5-1; CDR3 DNA: TGCGCCAGCAGCTTCGACATAAACACTGAAGCTTTCTTT; CDR3 protein: CASSFDINTEAFF
J gene: TRBJ1-2; D gene: .; clone size: .; V gene: TRBV28; CDR3 DNA: TGTGCCAGCAGTTCACCCTCGACCAGGAGGTATGGCTACACCTTC; CDR3 protein: CASSSPSTRRYGYTF
J gene: TRBJ2-2; D gene: .; clone size: .; V gene: TRBV19; CDR3 DNA: TGTGCCAGTAGTGTCCTGAAGGGGCCGGAGCTGTTTTTT; CDR3 protein: CASSVLKGPELFF
J gene: TRBJ2-5; D gene: TRBD1; clone size: .; V gene: TRBV28; CDR3 DNA: TGTGCCAGCAGTCTTATACTTACGCCGGGACAGGGTCGAAAGACCCAGTACTTC; CDR3 protein: CASSLILTPGQGRKTQYF
J gene: TRBJ2-7; D gene: .; clone size: .; V gene: TRBV6-4; CDR3 DNA: TGTGCCAGCAGTGACTCCTTGACCGCTAGGGGCTCCTCCTACGAGCAGTACTTC; CDR3 protein: CASSDSLTARGSSYEQYF
J gene: TRBJ1-5; D gene: .; clone size: .; V gene: TRBV19; CDR3 DNA: TGTGCCAGTGAACAGGGAGATCAGCCCCAGCATTTT; CDR3 protein: CASEQGDQPQHF
J gene: TRBJ1-3; D gene: .; clone size: once; V gene: TRBV6-5; CDR3 DNA: TGTGCCAGCAGTTACACCGAGATGGCGGCTGGAAACACCATATATTTT; CDR3 protein: CASSYTEMAAGNTIYF
J gene: TRBJ2-6; D gene: TRBD2; clone size: .; V gene: TRBV28; CDR3 DNA: TGTGCCAGCAGTTTGGGAGGGTCTGGGGCCAACGTCCTGACTTTC; CDR3 protein: CASSLGGSGANVLTF
J gene: TRBJ1-1; D gene: .; clone size: .; V gene: TRBV5-1; CDR3 DNA: TGCGCCAGCAGCCCTTTCTTGGGCTTTGGCGACACTGAAGCTTTCTTT; CDR3 protein: CASSPFLGFGDTEAFF
J gene: TRBJ2-7; D gene: TRBD2; clone size: .; V gene: TRBV28; CDR3 DNA: TGTGCCAGCAGTTTATATCTAGCGGGCTACGAGCAGTACTTC; CDR3 protein: CASSLYLAGYEQYF
J gene: TRBJ2-5; D gene: TRBD2; clone size: .; V gene: TRBV27; CDR3 DNA: TGTGCCAGCAGTATAACTAGCGGGAGGTTACAAGAGACCCAGTACTTC; CDR3 protein: CASSITSGRLQETQYF